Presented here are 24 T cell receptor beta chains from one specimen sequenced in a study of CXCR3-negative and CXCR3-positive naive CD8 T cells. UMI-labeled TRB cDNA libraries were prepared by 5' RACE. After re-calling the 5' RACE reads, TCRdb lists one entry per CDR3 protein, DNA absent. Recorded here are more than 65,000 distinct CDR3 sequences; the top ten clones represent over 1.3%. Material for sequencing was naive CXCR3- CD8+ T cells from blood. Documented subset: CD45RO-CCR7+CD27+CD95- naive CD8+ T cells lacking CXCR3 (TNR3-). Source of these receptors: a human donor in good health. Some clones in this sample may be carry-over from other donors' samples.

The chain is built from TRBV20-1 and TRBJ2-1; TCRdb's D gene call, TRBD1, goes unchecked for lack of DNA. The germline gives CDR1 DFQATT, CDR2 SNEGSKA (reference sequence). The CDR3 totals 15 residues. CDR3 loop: CSAGGSTVWSNEQFF.

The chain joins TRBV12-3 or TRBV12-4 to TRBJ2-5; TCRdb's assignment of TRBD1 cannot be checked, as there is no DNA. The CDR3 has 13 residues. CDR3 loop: CASSRTEEKTQYF.

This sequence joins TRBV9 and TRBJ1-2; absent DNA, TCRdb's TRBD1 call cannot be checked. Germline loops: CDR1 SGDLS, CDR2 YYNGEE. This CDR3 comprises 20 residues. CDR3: CASSVGPQGRSPEVAYGYTF.

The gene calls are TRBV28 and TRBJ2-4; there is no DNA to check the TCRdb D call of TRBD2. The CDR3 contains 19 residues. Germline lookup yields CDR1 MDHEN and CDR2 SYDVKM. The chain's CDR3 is CASSLSWRGTRVAKNIQYF.

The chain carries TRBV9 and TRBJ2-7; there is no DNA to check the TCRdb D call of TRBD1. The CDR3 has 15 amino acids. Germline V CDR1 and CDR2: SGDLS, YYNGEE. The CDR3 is CASSVGGGISYEQYF.

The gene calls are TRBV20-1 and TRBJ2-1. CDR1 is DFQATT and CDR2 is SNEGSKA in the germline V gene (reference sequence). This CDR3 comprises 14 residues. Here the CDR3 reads CSVEEFGSYNEQFF.

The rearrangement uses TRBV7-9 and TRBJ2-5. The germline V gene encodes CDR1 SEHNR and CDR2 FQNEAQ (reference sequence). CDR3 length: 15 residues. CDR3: CASSLVHQIQETQYF.

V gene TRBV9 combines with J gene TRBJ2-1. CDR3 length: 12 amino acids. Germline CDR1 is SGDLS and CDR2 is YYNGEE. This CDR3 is CASSGSDNEQFF.

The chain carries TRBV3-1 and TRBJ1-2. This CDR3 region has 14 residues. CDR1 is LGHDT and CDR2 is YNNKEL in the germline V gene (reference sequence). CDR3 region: CASSQAFGDYGYTF.

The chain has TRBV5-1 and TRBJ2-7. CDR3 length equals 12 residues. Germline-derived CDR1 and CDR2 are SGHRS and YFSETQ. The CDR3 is CASSLGPNEQYF.

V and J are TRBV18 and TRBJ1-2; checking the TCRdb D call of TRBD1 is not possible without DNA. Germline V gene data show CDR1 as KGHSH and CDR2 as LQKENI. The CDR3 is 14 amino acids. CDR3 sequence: CASSPADRVFGYTF.

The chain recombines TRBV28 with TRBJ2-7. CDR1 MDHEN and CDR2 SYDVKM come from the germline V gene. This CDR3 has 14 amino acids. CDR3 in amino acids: CASSYDTNLYEQYF.

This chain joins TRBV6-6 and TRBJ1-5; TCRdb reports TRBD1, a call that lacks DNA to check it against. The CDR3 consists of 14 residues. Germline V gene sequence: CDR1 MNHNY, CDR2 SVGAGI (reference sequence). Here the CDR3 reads CASRPQGSNQPQHF.

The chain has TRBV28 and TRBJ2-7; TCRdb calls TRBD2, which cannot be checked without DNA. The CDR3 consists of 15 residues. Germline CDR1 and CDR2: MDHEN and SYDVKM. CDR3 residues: CASSARLAGTYEQYF.

CDR3 in amino acids: CASSYPVAAGVKELFF. The chain has TRBV6-2 or TRBV6-3 and TRBJ2-2; TCRdb picks TRBD2, but there is no DNA to check that call. The CDR3 totals 16 residues. Germline CDR1 is MNHEY and CDR2 is SVGEGT.

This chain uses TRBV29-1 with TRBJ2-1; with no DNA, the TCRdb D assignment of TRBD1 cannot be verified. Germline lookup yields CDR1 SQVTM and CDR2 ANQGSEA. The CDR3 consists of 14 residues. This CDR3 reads CSVSRGADGNEQFF.

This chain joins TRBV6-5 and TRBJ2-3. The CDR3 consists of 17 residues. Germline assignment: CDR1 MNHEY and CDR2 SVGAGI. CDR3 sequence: CASSYSNKAKYTDTQYF.

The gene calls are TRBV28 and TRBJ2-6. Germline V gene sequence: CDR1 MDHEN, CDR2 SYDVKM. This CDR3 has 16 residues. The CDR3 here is CASSSPRTSGANVLTF.

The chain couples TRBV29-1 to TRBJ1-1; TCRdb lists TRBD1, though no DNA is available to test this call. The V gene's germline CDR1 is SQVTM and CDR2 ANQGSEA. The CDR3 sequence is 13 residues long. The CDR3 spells CSVEGQGGTEAFF. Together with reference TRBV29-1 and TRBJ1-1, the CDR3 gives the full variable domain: SAVISQKPSRDICQRGTSLTIQCQVDSQVTMMFWYRQQPGQSLTLIATANQGSEATYESGFVIDKFPISRPNLTFSTLTVSNMSPEDSSIYLCSVEGQGGTEAFFGQGTRLTVV.

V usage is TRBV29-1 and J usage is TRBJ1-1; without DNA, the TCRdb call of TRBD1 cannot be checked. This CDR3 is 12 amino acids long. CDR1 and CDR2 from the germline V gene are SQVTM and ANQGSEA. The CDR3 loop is CSVVERGTEAFF.

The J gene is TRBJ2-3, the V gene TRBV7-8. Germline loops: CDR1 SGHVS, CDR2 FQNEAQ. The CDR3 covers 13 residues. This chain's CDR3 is CASSLGNPDTQYF.

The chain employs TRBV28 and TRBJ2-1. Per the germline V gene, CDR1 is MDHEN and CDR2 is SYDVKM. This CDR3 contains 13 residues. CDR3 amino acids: CASSGRTYNEQFF.

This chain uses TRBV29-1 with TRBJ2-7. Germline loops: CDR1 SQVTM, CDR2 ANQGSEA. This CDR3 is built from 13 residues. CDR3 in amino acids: CSVEVRTPYEQYF.

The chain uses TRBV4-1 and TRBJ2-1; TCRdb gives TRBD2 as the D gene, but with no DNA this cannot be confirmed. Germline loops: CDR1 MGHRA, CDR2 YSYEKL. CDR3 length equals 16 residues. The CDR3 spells CASSQTSGRAYNEQFF.